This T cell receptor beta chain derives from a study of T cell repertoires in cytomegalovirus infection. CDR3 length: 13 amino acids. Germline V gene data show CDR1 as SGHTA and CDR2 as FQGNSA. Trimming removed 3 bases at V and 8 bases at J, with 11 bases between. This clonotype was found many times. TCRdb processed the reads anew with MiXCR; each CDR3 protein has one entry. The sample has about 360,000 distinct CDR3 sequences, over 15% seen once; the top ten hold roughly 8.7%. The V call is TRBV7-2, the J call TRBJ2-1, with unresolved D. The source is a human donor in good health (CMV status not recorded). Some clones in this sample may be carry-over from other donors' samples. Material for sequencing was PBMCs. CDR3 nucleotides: TGTGCCAGCAGCTTGAACCCGGGCTATGAGCAGTTCTTC. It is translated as CASSLNPGYEQFF.